The present T cell receptor beta chain was sequenced within a study of naive and memory T cell subsets. Two oligonucleotides, mixed equimolar, formed the beta constant-region primer covering TRBC1 and TRBC2. MiXCR, run by TCRdb on the UMI-ligation and nested PCR reads, gives a single entry per CDR3 protein. The table includes about 85,000 distinct CDR3 sequences, around 13% detected once. Ten or more counts support this clonotype. What was sequenced was central memory CD4+ T cells from blood. The TCR comes from a human donor in good health.

The CDR3, as DNA: TGTGCCAGCAGCCTCTCTACCGGGACTAGCGGGAGATACGAGCAGTACTTC. Amino acids: CASSLSTGTSGRYEQYF. The V and J genes are TRBV14 and TRBJ2-7; 14 bases map to TRBD2. V trimming: 4 bases; J trimming: 4 bases; junction bases outside the gene matches: 9. CDR3 length: 17 amino acids. CDR1 is SGHDN, CDR2 FVKESK, per germline. Supplemented by reference TRBV14 and TRBJ2-7, the full variable domain reads EAGVTQFPSHSVIEKGQTVTLRCDPISGHDNLYWYRRVMGKEIKFLLHFVKESKQDESGMPNNRFLAERTGGTYSTLKVQPAELEDSGVYFCASSLSTGTSGRYEQYFGPGTRLTVT.